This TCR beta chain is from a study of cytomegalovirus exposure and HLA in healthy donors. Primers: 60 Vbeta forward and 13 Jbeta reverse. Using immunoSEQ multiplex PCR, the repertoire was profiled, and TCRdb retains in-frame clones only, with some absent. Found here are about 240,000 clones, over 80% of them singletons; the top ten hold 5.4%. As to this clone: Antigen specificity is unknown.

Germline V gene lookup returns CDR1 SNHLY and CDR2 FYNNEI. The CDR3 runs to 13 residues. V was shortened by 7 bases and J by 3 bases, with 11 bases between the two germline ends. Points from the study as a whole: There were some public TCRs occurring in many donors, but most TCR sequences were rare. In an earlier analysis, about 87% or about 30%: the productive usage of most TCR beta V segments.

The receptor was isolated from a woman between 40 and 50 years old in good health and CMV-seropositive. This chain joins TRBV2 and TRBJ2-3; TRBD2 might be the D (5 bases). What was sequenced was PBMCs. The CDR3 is CASTLEGTDTQYF. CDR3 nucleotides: TGTGCCAGCACCCTCGAGGGAACAGATACGCAGTATTTT.